This entry features one TCR beta chain sequence. Its antigen is currently not known. The sample holds no much larger clone one base away, and base qualities are not on file. TCRbeta CDR3 regions were amplified from genomic DNA using the immunoSEQ Assay, a bias-controlled multiplex PCR. The study's own analysis went as follows. The number of nucleated cells in each sample was estimated by amplification of reference gene primers within the assay. Sequence reads were collapsed and filtered to measure the absolute abundance of every unique TCRbeta CDR3 rearrangement. For each sample, productive Simpson clonality was calculated as the square root of Simpson's diversity index over productive rearrangements. Not all clones reach the TCRdb copy of this immuneACCESS table, which keeps in-frame sequences only. Checked studies attribute under half of the gap to unresolved V genes and leave the rest unexplained. From that table come the V and J calls and clone size; the DNA was used to work out D and trimming. The sample has approximately 160,000 clones on record, around 80% of them singletons. More than 5.5% of the sample is held by the ten biggest clonotypes.

The data were obtained in a study of blood T cell repertoires in COVID-19 (dated by TCRdb to 2020 to 2022). For the wider study: Collaborator samples came from the United States, Italy and Spain and covered acute and convalescent phases of COVID-19. A de-identified subject ID, COVID-19 status, age in years and sex were almost always included in the sample metadata. Subjects who had been exposed to COVID-19, were actively infected with it, or had recovered from it provided the deeply sampled blood TCRbeta repertoires that made up the dataset. Samples were obtained from the ongoing ImmuneRACE study (first 160 participants) and from 1,254 subjects provided by 6 global collaborators. The material from the prospective study consisted of cDNA or gDNA derived from T cells, B-cell-depleted T cells, or PBMCs. HLA class I and class II types, where available, came from metadata supplied by the sample provider rather than from assay-based typing. The repertoires were released in a freely available public database meant as a resource for research on the immune response to SARS-CoV-2. Paper-wide results and their limitations: The quantity of clinical and demographic metadata differed by source and by participant and was supplied without curation.

Participants in the prospective study were enrolled through a virtual design, were aged 18 to 89 years, and lived in 24 United States geographic areas. In the prospective study, participants were assigned to cohorts based on the clinical history participants reported in a screening survey and a study questionnaire. For ImmuneRACE Cohort 3, a participant was defined as recovered based on two consecutive negative NP/OP PCR tests, clearance by a healthcare professional, or resolution of symptoms. Mobile phlebotomists in the prospective study collected whole blood, serum and a nasopharyngeal or oropharyngeal swab from every participant. Additional blood draws and questionnaires over an approximately 2-month period could optionally be provided by prospective study participants. Before DNA extraction, prospective study blood samples were shipped either frozen or at room temperature. The germline ends are 15 bases apart after V is trimmed by 3 bases and J by 15 bases. CDR1 and CDR2, per the germline V gene, are MGHRA and YSYEKL. From cysteine to phenylalanine, the CDR3 is 12 amino acids long. Left in the record is the CDR3 DNA by itself, 36 bases read in frame from the first base.

Sequenced input: PBMCs or T cells enriched from blood (not recorded which). This receptor was taken from a man aged 50 or older who had recovered from COVID-19. The V and J genes are TRBV4-1 and TRBJ2-1, with a tentative D gene TRBD2 over 5 matching bases. The CDR3 region has the sequence CASSHSTGIPFF. The DNA sequence is as follows: TGCGCCAGCAGCCATTCCACGGGAATCCCGTTCTTC.